The 32 T cell receptor beta chains below come from one sample, sequenced in a study of blood T cell repertoires in COVID-19. Measured with immunoSEQ multiplex PCR; TCRdb has only the in-frame clones, and not every one. The table includes fewer than 300,000 clones, over 65% detected once. The sample taken for sequencing was peripheral blood. The receptor source for this set is an elderly woman with acute or convalescent COVID-19.

V gene TRBV6-5 combines with J gene TRBJ1-5; the match to TRBD1 covers 7 bases. The CDR3 has 14 residues. Germline V gene data show CDR1 as MNHEY and CDR2 as SVGAGI. V lost 10 bases, J lost 3 bases, and 9 bases stayed unmatched. CDR3 protein: CATRRDSNNQPQHF. DNA for the CDR3: TGTGCCACCCGCCGGGACAGCAACAATCAGCCCCAGCATTTT.

The chain recombines TRBV5-4 with TRBJ1-1, with 7 bases that match TRBD1. Germline CDR1 and CDR2: SGHNT and YYREEE (reference sequence). V was pared by 4 bases and J by 1 base, with 10 bases of the junction left unmatched. This CDR3 is 16 amino acids long. As DNA, the CDR3 is TGTGCCAGCAGCGAGGGACAGAGTAAAAAGAACACTGAAGCTTTCTTT. Translated, it gives CASSEGQSKKNTEAFF.

The chain has TRBV27 and TRBJ1-1; 8 bases are shared with TRBD1. Trimming removed 4 bases from V and 1 base from J; junction bases left unmatched: 5. Germline CDR1 and CDR2: MNHEY and SMNVEV (reference sequence). This CDR3 region has 15 residues. CDR3 sequence: CASSSPDRANTEAFF. The CDR3 bases are TGTGCCAGCAGTTCCCCGGACAGGGCGAACACTGAAGCTTTCTTT.

This sequence joins TRBV30 and TRBJ2-2; 9 nucleotides match TRBD2. With V trimmed by 4 bases and J by 5 bases, 11 bases remained unmatched. The CDR3 is made up of 16 amino acids. The germline V gene has CDR1 GTSNPN and CDR2 SVGIG (reference sequence). CDR3 sequence: CAWNGGSGRLTGELFF. As DNA, the CDR3 is TGTGCCTGGAACGGGGGGAGCGGGAGGCTTACCGGGGAGCTGTTTTTT.

This chain connects TRBV12-5 to TRBJ2-2; the match to TRBD2 covers 10 bases. CDR1 is LGHNT and CDR2 is FRNRAP in the germline V gene. Losses at the gene ends were 2 bases for V and 2 bases for J; bases not matched to a gene: 2. The CDR3 consists of 16 residues. The CDR3 here is CASGLRLAGNTGELFF. CDR3 DNA sequence: TGTGCTAGTGGTTTGAGACTAGCGGGTAACACCGGGGAGCTGTTTTTT.

This clone was counted between two and nine times. This chain links TRBV30 with TRBJ1-6; 7 bases fit TRBD1. The CDR3 loop spans 13 amino acids. Germline CDR1 GTSNPN, CDR2 SVGIG (reference sequence). After removal of 4 bases from V and 7 bases from J, the junction contained 4 bases not matched to a gene. The CDR3 DNA reads as TGTGCCTGGAACCGGGACAGAAATTCACCCCTCCACTTT. Its translation is CAWNRDRNSPLHF.

This sequence joins TRBV9 and TRBJ2-1, with 10 nucleotides matching TRBD2. The V segment lost 0 bases and the J segment 2 bases; nucleotides outside the gene matches: 5. Looked up from germline, CDR1 is SGDLS and CDR2 is YYNGEE. This CDR3 spans 17 amino acids. CDR3 sequence reads: CASSVGGLAGAYNEQFF. CDR3 nucleotide sequence: TGTGCCAGCAGCGTAGGAGGGCTAGCGGGGGCCTACAATGAGCAGTTCTTC.

The chain has TRBV6-2 or TRBV6-3 and TRBJ1-1; 9 bases agree with TRBD1. This CDR3 contains 15 residues. Losses at the gene ends were 2 bases for V and 5 bases for J; bases not matched to a gene: 6. In germline, CDR1 is MNHEY, CDR2 SVGEGT. The CDR3 protein is CASSYGGQGGTEAFF. The CDR3 DNA reads as TGTGCCAGCAGTTACGGGGGACAGGGTGGTACTGAAGCTTTCTTT.

V gene TRBV7-2 combines with J gene TRBJ1-3; D gene uncertain. Germline CDR1 SGHTA, CDR2 FQGNSA. The CDR3 consists of 15 residues. The V end lost 5 bases, the J end lost 0 bases, and 11 bases lay between the germline ends. This CDR3 is CASSPHGLSGNTIYF. CDR3 DNA sequence: TGTGCCAGCAGCCCCCATGGACTCTCTGGAAACACCATATATTTT.

This chain joins TRBV2 and TRBJ2-5; 10 nucleotides align to TRBD1. Germline loops: CDR1 SNHLY, CDR2 FYNNEI. This CDR3 comprises 14 residues. The V and J ends lost 4 bases and 4 bases, in that order; junction bases with no gene match: 3. The CDR3 loop is CASSAGQGRETQYF. The CDR3 DNA follows: TGTGCCAGCAGTGCGGGACAGGGGCGAGAGACCCAGTACTTC.

This chain joins TRBV2 and TRBJ1-6, with D unclear. This CDR3 spans 15 amino acids. V lost 1 base to trimming and J lost 9 bases, with 13 bases between them. Looked up from germline, CDR1 is SNHLY and CDR2 is FYNNEI. The CDR3, as DNA: TGTGCCAGCAGTGAAGAGACACAAATAGGTTCACCCCTCCACTTT. Its translation is CASSEETQIGSPLHF.

The chain combines TRBV19 with TRBJ1-1, with TRBD1 matching over 8 bases. The V gene's germline CDR1 is LNHDA and CDR2 SQIVND (reference sequence). Unmatched junction bases numbered 9, after V lost 4 bases and J lost 2 bases. This CDR3 spans 16 amino acids. The CDR3, as DNA: TGTGCCAGTAGTAGACCTACCGGGACAGGAAACACTGAAGCTTTCTTT. Translated, it gives CASSRPTGTGNTEAFF.

This clone was counted ten times or more. This same CDR3 is encoded by further DNA sequences in the sample. This chain connects TRBV18 to TRBJ1-1; the match to TRBD1 covers 8 bases. The CDR3 has 16 amino acids. CDR1 KGHSH and CDR2 LQKENI come from the germline V gene. Trimming at V came to 2 bases and at J to 1 base, leaving 6 bases not matched to a gene. The CDR3 sequence: CASSPTTGGGNTEAFF. CDR3 bases: TGTGCCAGCTCACCAACCACAGGGGGGGGGAACACTGAAGCTTTCTTT. Combining the CDR3 with reference TRBV18 and TRBJ1-1 gives the whole variable domain NAGVMQNPRHLVRRRGQEARLRCSPMKGHSHVYWYRQLPEEGLKFMVYLQKENIIDESGMPKERFSAEFPKEGPSILRIQQVVRGDSAAYFCASSPTTGGGNTEAFFGQGTRLTVV.

The rearrangement uses TRBV19 and TRBJ2-7; 7 bases map to TRBD2. V gave up 6 bases and J gave up 3 bases; unmatched junction bases: 11. The germline V gene encodes CDR1 LNHDA and CDR2 SQIVND (reference sequence). This CDR3 is built from 15 residues. The CDR3 here is CASSISASGLYEQYF. The CDR3 DNA sequence: TGTGCCAGTAGCATTAGCGCTAGCGGACTCTACGAGCAGTACTTC.

The chain carries TRBV5-6 and TRBJ2-5, with D possibly matching TRBD2 (5 bases). Germline assignment: CDR1 SGHDT and CDR2 YYEEEE. V lost 4 bases, J lost 1 base, and 20 bases lay in between. The CDR3 is made up of 17 amino acids. The CDR3 spells CASSPIPTGLIQETQYF. The CDR3 region has the DNA TGTGCCAGCAGCCCTATCCCTACCGGACTGATCCAAGAGACCCAGTACTTC.

In nucleotides, the CDR3 is TGTGCCAGCAGTGAAAGGACAGGAAACTTCCCAGATACGCAGTATTTT. Translation gives CASSERTGNFPDTQYF. The chain employs TRBV6-1 and TRBJ2-3; 7 bases align to TRBD1. CDR3 length equals 16 residues. CDR1 is MNHNS, CDR2 SASEGT, per germline. Trimming took 2 bases from V and 4 from J; bases not matched to a gene: 9.

The V call is TRBV5-1, the J call TRBJ2-5; 10 positions match TRBD2. The germline CDR1 and CDR2 sequences are SGHRS and YFSETQ. This CDR3 is 14 amino acids long. Trimming at V came to 4 bases and at J to 3 bases, leaving 3 bases not matched to a gene. CDR3 sequence: CASSRTSGEETQYF. CDR3 in DNA: TGCGCCAGCAGCCGGACTAGCGGTGAAGAGACCCAGTACTTC.

The V call is TRBV9, the J call TRBJ1-2; 10 bases line up with TRBD1. Trimming removed 4 bases from V and 2 bases from J; junction bases left unmatched: 5. Germline V gene data show CDR1 as SGDLS and CDR2 as YYNGEE. The CDR3 has 15 residues. DNA of the CDR3: TGTGCCAGCAGCCCGGACAGGGGGACCAACTATGGCTACACCTTC. This translates into CASSPDRGTNYGYTF.

V gene TRBV28 combines with J gene TRBJ1-3; possible D gene TRBD1, 6 bases. Trimming removed 4 bases at V and 2 bases at J, with 9 bases between. The CDR3 runs 14 residues. Germline V lookup: CDR1 MDHEN, CDR2 SYDVKM. DNA for the CDR3: TGTGCCAGCAGTTCATCAGGGGCTGGAAACACCATATATTTT. Residues: CASSSSGAGNTIYF.

V gene TRBV2 combines with J gene TRBJ2-4; TRBD1 agrees at 8 bases. This CDR3 contains 15 residues. Germline V gene sequence: CDR1 SNHLY, CDR2 FYNNEI. Trimming at V came to 2 bases and at J to 1 base, leaving 1 base not matched to a gene. CDR3: CASSENRGAKNIQYF. For the CDR3, the DNA is TGTGCCAGCAGTGAAAACAGGGGGGCCAAAAACATTCAGTACTTC.

The rearrangement uses TRBV2 and TRBJ2-7; TRBD2 matches 7 bases. The CDR3 is 16 amino acids. Germline V CDR1 and CDR2: SNHLY, FYNNEI. V shed 3 bases, J shed 6 bases, and the junction held 14 bases outside the gene matches. The chain's CDR3 is CASSDSSGTTLREQYF. In DNA, the CDR3 is TGTGCCAGCAGTGATTCTTCCGGGACTACCTTACGCGAGCAGTACTTC.

This clone was counted only a few times. The chain is built from TRBV7-2 and TRBJ1-3; D is unresolved. CDR3 length equals 12 residues. Germline loops: CDR1 SGHTA, CDR2 FQGNSA. The V end was cut by 4 bases, the J end by 4 bases, with 5 bases between. The CDR3 nucleotides are TGTGCCAGCAGCTACCAGGGAAACACCATATATTTT. Translating gives CASSYQGNTIYF.

The genes are TRBV5-1 and TRBJ2-1; possible D gene TRBD2, 5 bases. CDR1 is SGHRS and CDR2 is YFSETQ in the germline V gene. CDR3 length equals 14 residues. Trimming removed 2 bases from V and 2 bases from J, with 8 bases in between. CDR3 region: CASSFAGAYNEQFF. CDR3 sequence (DNA): TGCGCCAGCAGCTTCGCCGGGGCCTACAATGAGCAGTTCTTC.

The chain recombines TRBV12-3 or TRBV12-4 with TRBJ1-2, with D tentatively TRBD1 (6 bases). The V end was cut by 5 bases, the J end by 8 bases, with 12 bases between. The length of the CDR3 is 12 residues. The DNA of the CDR3 is TGTGCCAGCAGTCTACAGGGTTGGGGCTACACCTTC. This translates into CASSLQGWGYTF.

The rearrangement uses TRBV3-1 (or the pseudogene TRBV3-2) and TRBJ2-3; TRBD2 matches 7 bases. V shed 5 bases and J 6 bases; nucleotides not matched to a gene: 2. The CDR3 loop spans 12 amino acids. CDR1 is LGHDT and CDR2 is YNNKEL in the germline V gene (reference sequence). Here the CDR3 reads CASSSAGDTQYF. The CDR3 DNA sequence: TGTGCCAGCAGCTCAGCGGGGGATACGCAGTATTTT.

In its sample, this clone was seen once. The genes are TRBV3-1 (or the pseudogene TRBV3-2) and TRBJ1-6, with TRBD1 matching over 12 bases. Germline CDR1 LGHDT, CDR2 YNNKEL (reference sequence). The ends lost 5 bases at V and 9 bases at J; junction bases unmatched: 5. This CDR3 comprises 15 residues. The CDR3 sequence is CASSVGTGGPSPLHF. DNA for the CDR3: TGTGCCAGCAGCGTCGGGACAGGGGGCCCTTCACCCCTCCACTTT.

The chain links TRBV5-1 to TRBJ2-1; 9 nucleotides agree with TRBD2. The junction had 12 bases not matched to a gene; V was cut back by 4 bases and J by 1 base. CDR1 is SGHRS, CDR2 YFSETQ, per germline. There are 18 residues in the CDR3. The CDR3 loop reads CASSGAGGPFLSYNEQFF. The CDR3 DNA sequence: TGCGCCAGCAGCGGGGCGGGGGGGCCGTTCTTGTCCTACAATGAGCAGTTCTTC.

This clone was seen just once. This chain connects TRBV6-1 to TRBJ1-2; no definite D call. CDR1 is MNHNS, CDR2 SASEGT, per germline. This CDR3 spans 14 amino acids. The V and J ends lost 3 bases and 8 bases respectively, with 16 bases between them. The CDR3 spells CASSEFSRVEGYTF. CDR3 nucleotide sequence: TGTGCCAGCAGTGAGTTTTCGAGGGTTGAAGGCTACACCTTC.

The CDR3 loop reads CASSSPTGEWSGANVLTF. DNA of the CDR3: TGTGCCAGCAGCTCGCCCACAGGGGAGTGGTCTGGGGCCAACGTCCTGACTTTC. This chain joins TRBV5-4 and TRBJ2-6, with TRBD1 matching 7 bases. This CDR3 contains 18 residues. The junction had 10 bases not matched to a gene; V was cut back by 3 bases and J by 1 base. Germline-derived CDR1 and CDR2 are SGHNT and YYREEE (reference sequence).

This sequence joins TRBV6-2 or TRBV6-3 and TRBJ1-6; D remains ambiguous. This CDR3 is built from 16 residues. Trimming cost V 0 bases and J 3 bases, with 9 bases left between them. From germline, CDR1 is MNHEY and CDR2 SVGEGT. The CDR3 sequence is CASSYSHRSYNSPLHF. The DNA of the CDR3 is TGTGCCAGCAGTTACTCCCACAGAAGCTATAATTCACCCCTCCACTTT.

This clone was counted only a few times. CDR3 in amino acids: CASSPLASGSSYNEQFF. In nucleotides, the CDR3 is TGCGCCAGCAGCCCACTCGCTAGCGGGAGCTCCTACAATGAGCAGTTCTTC. The V call is TRBV5-1, the J call TRBJ2-1, with TRBD2 matching 10 bases. The CDR3 spans 17 residues. CDR1 is SGHRS, CDR2 YFSETQ, per germline. The junction had 7 bases not matched to a gene; V was cut back by 4 bases and J by 0 bases. The full variable domain, in which reference TRBV5-1 and TRBJ2-1 provide the parts outside the CDR3, is KAGVTQTPRYLIKTRGQQVTLSCSPISGHRSVSWYQQTPGQGLQFLFEYFSETQRNKGNFPGRFSGRQFSNSRSEMNVSTLELGDSALYLCASSPLASGSSYNEQFFGPGTRLTVL.

The J gene is TRBJ1-4, the V gene TRBV3-1 (or the pseudogene TRBV3-2); D gene unclear. Trimming removed 2 bases at V and 0 bases at J, with 13 bases between. This CDR3 region has 17 residues. Germline V gives CDR1 LGHDT, CDR2 YNNKEL (reference sequence). The DNA of the CDR3 is TGTGCCAGCAGCCAACCGATGACACCTCCAACTAATGAAAAACTGTTTTTT. Its protein product is CASSQPMTPPTNEKLFF.